This T cell receptor beta chain originates from a study of shared clonotypes between healthy human individuals. Healthy adults negative for HIV, lacking recent acute infections or vaccinations, served as donors. It was roughly 200 ng DNA, some 30,000 T cell genomes, that sorted-subset replicate PCRs used. The data were produced by immunoSEQ multiplex PCR, yet TCRdb's version contains in-frame clones alone and is incomplete. This table has fewer than 1.6 million clones, 97% to 99% appearing once. Trimming stripped 4 bases from V and 1 base from J, with 16 bases between. Germline CDR1 is WNHNN and CDR2 is SYGVQD (reference sequence). The CDR3 is made up of 16 amino acids.

This receptor was obtained from a man aged 25-45 years in good health. The sequenced sample consisted of naive CD4+ T cells sorted from blood. Subset meaning: CD45RA+ positively selected. This chain joins TRBV10-1 and TRBJ2-5; D is possibly TRBD1 (6 bases). DNA for the CDR3: TGCGCCAGCAGTGCGGTCCTACTAGGGGGCCAAGAGACCCAGTACTTC. Encoded protein: CASSAVLLGGQETQYF.